This T cell receptor (beta chain) was profiled in a study of CD8 T cells in ankylosing spondylitis. Study findings and constraints: Blood from ankylosing spondylitis patients appeared to carry a characteristic roughly eight-variant TCR beta motif. Certain motif variants had earlier appeared in reactive arthritis synovial fluid and blood. Those disease-linked clones were CD8+; they were also relatively rare in peripheral blood.

This clonotype was seen ten or more times. Antigen unknown. TCR beta libraries were made by quantitative 5'-RACE with molecular barcodes. TCRdb redid the calling of the 5' RACE reads with MiXCR, one entry per CDR3 protein. Of some 220,000 distinct CDR3 sequences in the sample, over 9.5% were seen once. There are 18 residues in the CDR3. CDR1 is MGHRA, CDR2 YSYEKL, per germline. V shed 0 bases, J shed 1 base, and the junction held 4 bases outside the gene matches. The chain has TRBV4-1 and TRBJ2-6; 9 positions agree with TRBD1. This clonotype was sampled from a male donor with ankylosing spondylitis or in good health (not recorded which). What was sequenced was blood, either unsorted or a sorted T cell fraction (not recorded which). The CDR3, as DNA: TGCGCCAGCAGCCAAGATTACAGGGGGCCTTCTGGGGCCAACGTCCTGACTTTC. Translating it yields CASSQDYRGPSGANVLTF.